Listed here are 8 T cell receptor beta chains from one sample, sequenced in a study of blood T cell repertoires in COVID-19. Assay used: immunoSEQ multiplex PCR; TCRdb lists only in-frame clones, some missing. The table records roughly 200,000 clones, 65% to 90% of them present only once. Sequenced: peripheral blood. These receptors were collected from a human donor in a cohort sampled during active COVID-19.

The CDR3 bases are TGTGCCAGCAGTTTGGGGACTAGAGCCGACGAGCAGTACTTC. Encoded protein: CASSLGTRADEQYF. The chain carries TRBV28 and TRBJ2-7; TRBD2 aligns across 8 bases. Germline V gives CDR1 MDHEN, CDR2 SYDVKM. The V and J ends lost 3 bases and 5 bases, in that order; junction bases with no gene match: 6. The CDR3 is made up of 14 amino acids.

The chain is built from TRBV7-2 and TRBJ2-7; 8 bases agree with TRBD1. The trim removed 5 bases at V and 0 bases at J, leaving 6 bases unmatched. CDR3 length: 15 amino acids. The V gene's germline CDR1 is SGHTA and CDR2 FQGNSA. In DNA, the CDR3 is TGTGCCAGCAGCCTGCGACAGGGGAACTCCTACGAGCAGTACTTC. Translating gives CASSLRQGNSYEQYF.

The rearrangement uses TRBV29-1 and TRBJ2-7, with TRBD1 as a possible D gene (7 bases). Germline V gene sequence: CDR1 SQVTM, CDR2 ANQGSEA. The length of the CDR3 is 11 residues. The ends were cut back, 6 bases at V and 5 bases at J, with 11 bases in the middle. The CDR3: CSVAGQHEQYF. Here the CDR3 DNA reads TGCAGCGTCGCGGGACAGCACGAGCAGTACTTC.

J is TRBJ2-7 and V is TRBV5-5; TRBD1 matches at 7 bases. J gave up 3 bases and V 4 bases, and 4 bases lay outside the gene matches. This CDR3 is 13 amino acids long. Germline CDR1 SGHKS, CDR2 YYEKEE (reference sequence). CDR3 amino acids: CASSPGTVYEQYF. CDR3 coding DNA: TGTGCCAGCAGCCCCGGGACAGTCTACGAGCAGTACTTC.

The rearrangement joins TRBV3-1 (or the pseudogene TRBV3-2) to TRBJ1-2; D may be TRBD1 (5 bases). From germline, CDR1 is LGHDT and CDR2 YNNKEL (reference sequence). The CDR3 spans 15 residues. The V end was cut by 0 bases, the J end by 4 bases, with 12 bases between. The CDR3 DNA follows: TGTGCCAGCAGCCAAGATTTCCAGGGTGGCTATGGCTACACCTTC. Translation: CASSQDFQGGYGYTF.

Written as DNA, the CDR3 is TGTGCTAGTGGTCCGGGAGTAGCGGGGGGGCGAGAGACCCAGTACTTC. The encoded protein is CASGPGVAGGRETQYF. V and J are TRBV12-5 and TRBJ2-5; TRBD2 agrees at 11 bases. Trimming removed 5 bases from V and 4 bases from J; junction bases left unmatched: 9. The germline CDR1 and CDR2 sequences are LGHNT and FRNRAP. The CDR3 is made up of 16 amino acids.

The chain combines TRBV10-3 with TRBJ2-5; 11 positions agree with TRBD2. The CDR3 runs to 14 residues. Germline V gene data show CDR1 as ENHRY and CDR2 as SYGVKD. V lost 11 bases to trimming and J lost 1 base; unmatched junction nucleotides: 6. Here the CDR3 reads CAVGTSGFQETQYF. The CDR3 DNA is TGTGCCGTCGGGACTAGCGGATTCCAAGAGACCCAGTACTTC.

The chain joins TRBV11-1 to TRBJ2-7, with D possibly TRBD2 on 5 matching bases. The CDR3 sequence is 12 residues long. Germline V lookup: CDR1 SGHAT, CDR2 FQDESV (reference sequence). V shed 1 base and J shed 5 bases, with 6 bases lying between them. This CDR3 reads CASSLGSDEQYF. In DNA, the CDR3 is TGTGCCAGCAGCTTAGGTAGCGACGAGCAGTACTTC. The complete variable domain, with remaining parts taken from reference TRBV11-1 and TRBJ2-7, reads EAEVAQSPRYKITEKSQAVAFWCDPISGHATLYWYRQILGQGPELLVQFQDESVVDDSQLPKDRFSAERLKGVDSTLKIQPAELGDSAMYLCASSLGSDEQYFGPGTRLTVT.